This T cell receptor beta chain originates from a study of T cells in Graves' hyperthyroidism and ophthalmopathy. Researchers amplified the TCR beta CDR3 regions from RNA transcripts. The study used the HTBI primer set for a first-round RT-PCR of the TCR CDR3. TCRdb itself ran the multiplex PCR reads through MiXCR, one entry per CDR3 protein. The repertoire holds under 350,000 distinct CDR3 sequences, with about an eighth as singletons. Researchers defined stable Graves' hyperthyroidism as no ophthalmopathy progression within 18 months. Orbital computed tomography and thyroid ultrasound, together with serum TRAb and thyroxine and clinical symptoms, were used for diagnoses. This clonotype was picked up a small number of times. Germline V gives CDR1 SQVTM, CDR2 ANQGSEA. The CDR3 runs to 14 residues. V was clipped by 4 bases and J by 3 bases; unmatched bases: 8.

This receptor was identified in a woman between 35 and 50 years old with Graves' hyperthyroidism. This chain connects TRBV29-1 to TRBJ2-7; 8 bases align to TRBD2. The sample was blood. This CDR3 reads CSVASGTRVYEQYF. The CDR3 DNA is TGCAGCGTTGCCTCCGGGACTAGGGTCTACGAGCAGTACTTC.